One and the same sample provided the 31 T cell receptor beta chains below, sequenced in a study of T cells after yellow fever vaccination. TCRdb fed the 5' RACE reads into MiXCR, producing one record per CDR3 protein. The sample yields approximately 510,000 distinct CDR3 sequences, around a fifth seen once. Specimen: PBMCs, collected less than 25 days after the first yellow fever vaccination. The receptor set was obtained from a man aged 18 to 30 who received the YFV17D yellow fever vaccine.

The chain carries TRBV18 and TRBJ2-7; weak D call: TRBD2 (6 bases). The V end was cut by 2 bases, the J end by 0 bases, with 14 bases between. CDR1 is KGHSH and CDR2 is LQKENI in the germline V gene. The CDR3 has 16 amino acids. This CDR3 is CASSPVRGSNSYEQYV. In nucleotides, the CDR3 is TGTGCCAGCTCACCAGTTCGGGGGTCAAACTCCTACGAGCAGTACGTC.

The chain joins TRBV5-5 to TRBJ1-5; 7 nucleotides align to TRBD1. Trimming removed 2 bases from V and 6 bases from J; junction bases left unmatched: 5. This CDR3 region has 14 residues. Looked up from germline, CDR1 is SGHKS and CDR2 is YYEKEE (reference sequence). In nucleotides, the CDR3 is TGTGCCAGCAGCTTAGGGGGCCAGGGTCAGCCCCAGCATTTT. Translated, it gives CASSLGGQGQPQHF.

The sample holds a few counts of this clonotype. The rearrangement links TRBV3-1 to TRBJ1-4; no clear D. The CDR3 runs 15 residues. The germline V gene encodes CDR1 LGHDT and CDR2 YNNKEL (reference sequence). Between the trimmed V and J ends, which lost 0 bases and 4 bases, there was a span of 9 bases. In DNA, the CDR3 is TGTGCCAGCAGCCAAGATCGTCCTGTTAATGAAAAACTGTTTTTT. This codes for CASSQDRPVNEKLFF.

V gene TRBV20-1 combines with J gene TRBJ1-6; D remains ambiguous. The CDR3 is 15 residues long. V was pared by 0 bases and J by 0 bases, with 6 bases between. CDR1 and CDR2 (germline): DFQATT, SNEGSKA (reference sequence). The CDR3: CSARDPPSYNSPLHF. In nucleotides, the CDR3 is TGCAGTGCTAGAGATCCTCCCTCCTATAATTCACCCCTCCACTTT.

The chain uses TRBV5-1 and TRBJ1-1; D possibly corresponds to TRBD1 (6 bases). Germline V lookup: CDR1 SGHRS, CDR2 YFSETQ. Trimming removed 3 bases from V and 5 bases from J, with 14 bases in between. The CDR3 contains 14 residues. CDR3 bases: TGCGCCAGCAGCTCCAATCCGGGGGCGACTGAAGCTTTCTTT. This gives the protein CASSSNPGATEAFF.

There are a few counts of this clonotype. The chain is built from TRBV7-2 and TRBJ1-5; 7 nucleotides agree with TRBD1. The CDR3 is 13 residues long. CDR1 and CDR2 (germline): SGHTA, FQGNSA. V was pared by 4 bases and J by 9 bases, with 6 bases of the junction left unmatched. The CDR3 DNA follows: TGTGCCAGCAGCTCATGGACAGGCGTGCCCCAGCATTTT. This codes for CASSSWTGVPQHF.

The J gene is TRBJ2-5, the V gene TRBV6-5; D is unclear. Trimming pared 5 bases from V and 7 bases from J, leaving 11 bases between. From germline, CDR1 is MNHEY and CDR2 SVGAGI. The CDR3 length is 12 residues. The CDR3 sequence is CASSDTRVTQYF. The CDR3 DNA follows: TGTGCCAGCAGTGACACCCGGGTGACCCAGTACTTC.

This clonotype was found a few times. This chain connects TRBV6-5 to TRBJ2-7; no firm D call. V lost 2 bases, J lost 2 bases, and 10 bases lay in between. CDR3 size: 14 residues. The germline gives CDR1 MNHEY, CDR2 SVGAGI. The CDR3 sequence: CASSYLASPYEQYV. For the CDR3, the DNA is TGTGCCAGCAGTTACCTCGCTAGTCCCTACGAGCAGTACGTC.

This sequence joins TRBV9 and TRBJ2-1; D call uncertain. V was trimmed by 4 bases and J by 8 bases, leaving 13 bases between them. Germline CDR1 and CDR2: SGDLS and YYNGEE. The CDR3 loop spans 13 amino acids. CDR3 in DNA: TGTGCCAGCAGCCACCCCTCGGGCGATGAGCAGTTCTTC. Protein product: CASSHPSGDEQFF.

This clonotype was counted between two and nine times. The genes are TRBV12-3 or TRBV12-4 and TRBJ2-1; 10 bases line up with TRBD1. The CDR3 covers 16 residues. V lost 6 bases, J lost 10 bases, and 15 bases stayed unmatched. The CDR3 coding sequence is TGTGCCAGCAGCCCAACCTCGGGACAGGGGCCTTCCGAGCAGTTCTTC. Translated: CASSPTSGQGPSEQFF.

The rearrangement joins TRBV4-1 to TRBJ2-2; 7 bases agree with TRBD2. Trimming took 0 bases from V and 5 from J; bases not matched to a gene: 3. The length of the CDR3 is 15 residues. The germline V gene encodes CDR1 MGHRA and CDR2 YSYEKL. For the CDR3, the DNA is TGCGCCAGCAGCCAAGAAGGCGGGAGAACCGGGGAGCTGTTTTTT. Amino acids: CASSQEGGRTGELFF.

This clonotype was counted a few times. V and J are TRBV6-5 and TRBJ1-1; a weak D match, TRBD1 (5 bases). The CDR3 is 15 amino acids. With 3 bases removed from V and 5 bases from J, the gap between germline ends came to 16 bases. Germline CDR1 and CDR2: MNHEY and SVGAGI. CDR3 loop: CASSYGLSGGTEAFF. The CDR3 nucleotides read TGTGCCAGCAGTTATGGTCTCAGTGGGGGGACTGAAGCTTTCTTT.

This clonotype was detected only a few times. This chain uses TRBV7-9 with TRBJ2-1; 8 positions agree with TRBD1. The CDR3 is 17 amino acids. Germline V gene sequence: CDR1 SEHNR, CDR2 FQNEAQ (reference sequence). V trimming: 5 bases; J trimming: 5 bases; junction bases outside the gene matches: 14. The CDR3 region has the DNA TGTGCCAGCAGCCTTACGTGGGTAGGGACAGGCCACAATGAGCAGTTCTTC. Translation: CASSLTWVGTGHNEQFF.

This chain connects TRBV5-1 to TRBJ2-6; 7 positions agree with TRBD1. The CDR3 totals 15 residues. V lost 3 bases and J lost 4; bases outside the gene matches: 4. From germline, CDR1 is SGHRS and CDR2 YFSETQ. This chain's CDR3 is CASSSQGVGANVLTF. In nucleotides, the CDR3 is TGCGCCAGCAGCTCGCAGGGGGTAGGGGCCAACGTCCTGACTTTC.

The chain is built from TRBV28 and TRBJ2-1; possible D gene TRBD1, 7 bases. In germline, CDR1 is MDHEN, CDR2 SYDVKM. Trimming removed 2 bases at V and 12 bases at J, with 11 bases between. The CDR3 spans 12 residues. The CDR3 loop is CASSLLQGGQFF. CDR3 bases: TGTGCCAGCAGTTTACTCCAGGGGGGGCAGTTCTTC.

The CDR3 loop reads CASSSNGVGGDYEQYV. For the CDR3, the DNA is TGTGCCAGCAGCTCCAACGGGGTTGGGGGTGACTACGAGCAGTACGTC. The chain employs TRBV7-9 and TRBJ2-7; D may match TRBD1 or TRBD2 (5 bases each). This CDR3 contains 16 residues. V lost 4 bases, J lost 3 bases, and 19 bases lay in between. Germline V CDR1 and CDR2: SEHNR, FQNEAQ (reference sequence).

This clonotype was seen at least ten times. The chain has TRBV20-1 and TRBJ2-1; D is ambiguous. Trimming pared 0 bases from V and 10 bases from J, leaving 13 bases between. The germline CDR1 and CDR2 sequences are DFQATT and SNEGSKA (reference sequence). This CDR3 spans 13 amino acids. CDR3 nucleotide sequence: TGCAGTGCTAGAGATAGGTCAGAAGTAGAGCAGTTCTTC. Amino acids: CSARDRSEVEQFF.

The rearrangement uses TRBV11-2 and TRBJ2-2; 7 nucleotides align to TRBD1. CDR1 and CDR2 from the germline V gene are SGHAT and FQNNGV. V lost 5 bases and J lost 3; bases outside the gene matches: 6. The CDR3 runs 15 residues. In DNA form, the CDR3 reads TGTGCCAGCAGCCAACAGGGGATGTACACCGGGGAGCTGTTTTTT. Residues: CASSQQGMYTGELFF.

This clonotype was seen more than once but under ten times. J is TRBJ1-1 and V is TRBV28, with D tentatively TRBD1 (5 bases). From germline, CDR1 is MDHEN and CDR2 SYDVKM. The CDR3 runs to 14 residues. The V and J ends lost 5 bases and 1 base respectively, with 11 bases between them. The CDR3 loop reads CASSPGRANTEAFF. Written as DNA, the CDR3 is TGTGCCAGCAGTCCGGGACGGGCGAACACTGAAGCTTTCTTT.

The gene calls are TRBV18 and TRBJ1-4; possibly TRBD1 for D (5 bases). Trimming took 2 bases from V and 6 from J, leaving 10 bases between them. The CDR3 contains 14 residues. The germline V gene encodes CDR1 KGHSH and CDR2 LQKENI. CDR3 residues: CASSPTTEYEKLFF. For the CDR3, the DNA is TGTGCCAGCTCACCAACGACAGAGTATGAAAAACTGTTTTTT.

This clonotype was seen only a few times. The chain uses TRBV11-2 and TRBJ2-5; 13 bases align to TRBD2. Germline-derived CDR1 and CDR2 are SGHAT and FQNNGV. V lost 4 bases and J lost 5; bases outside the gene matches: 19. CDR3 size: 20 residues. The CDR3: CASSWPLGTSLAGGPETQYF. The CDR3 DNA reads TGTGCCAGCAGCTGGCCCCTTGGAACCTCACTAGCGGGGGGGCCCGAGACCCAGTACTTC.

This clonotype was counted a few times. The chain links TRBV18 to TRBJ1-2; 7 bases match TRBD1. The CDR3 length is 13 residues. The V gene end was trimmed by 1 base and the J gene end by 7 bases; junction bases not matched to a gene: 3. The V gene's germline CDR1 is KGHSH and CDR2 LQKENI. The CDR3: CASSPQGAIGYTF. CDR3 sequence (DNA): TGTGCCAGCTCACCACAGGGGGCAATTGGCTACACCTTC.

The CDR3 reads CASSSRTSGAGGYEQYF. Written as DNA, the CDR3 is TGTGCCAGCAGCTCTCGGACTAGCGGGGCCGGAGGGTACGAGCAGTACTTC. The J gene is TRBJ2-7, the V gene TRBV7-2, with 12 bases identical to TRBD2. This CDR3 region has 17 residues. V lost 4 bases, J lost 4 bases, and 11 bases stayed unmatched. The germline gives CDR1 SGHTA, CDR2 FQGNSA.

This clonotype was recorded a few times. V is TRBV9 and J is TRBJ1-6; possible D gene TRBD1, 6 bases. This CDR3 contains 16 residues. The germline V gene encodes CDR1 SGDLS and CDR2 YYNGEE. V dropped 2 bases and J dropped 7 bases, with 16 bases sitting between them. The CDR3 reads CASSVGGGSGNSPLHF. CDR3 bases: TGTGCCAGCAGCGTCGGGGGGGGCTCAGGGAATTCACCCCTCCACTTT.

This clonotype has only a few counts. The rearrangement joins TRBV12-3 or TRBV12-4 to TRBJ1-2; D might be TRBD1 (6 bases). V lost 6 bases, J lost 4 bases, and 18 bases lay in between. The CDR3 has 15 amino acids. The CDR3 nucleotides are TGTGCCAGCAGCCCACGGGGGCAGGAGTCCTATGGCTACACCTTC. This gives the protein CASSPRGQESYGYTF.

V usage is TRBV7-2 and J usage is TRBJ1-6, with D perhaps matching TRBD1 (6 bases). CDR1 and CDR2 from the germline V gene are SGHTA and FQGNSA. Between the trimmed V and J ends, which lost 4 bases and 4 bases, there was a span of 14 bases. This CDR3 has 16 residues. The CDR3 coding sequence is TGTGCCAGCAGCTCCTATAGGGGGGGTTATAATTCACCCCTCCACTTT. Translating it yields CASSSYRGGYNSPLHF.

This clonotype was recorded a few times. This chain joins TRBV28 and TRBJ2-7; 9 nucleotides agree with TRBD2. The junction had 1 base not matched to a gene; V was cut back by 7 bases and J by 3 bases. This CDR3 has 12 residues. Germline CDR1 reads MDHEN; CDR2 reads SYDVKM. This CDR3 reads CASNSGGYEQYV. The DNA for the CDR3 is TGTGCCAGCAATAGCGGGGGCTACGAGCAGTACGTC.

This clonotype was found a few times. The J gene is TRBJ2-1, the V gene TRBV7-2; 10 nucleotides agree with TRBD2. This CDR3 is 14 amino acids long. V shed 8 bases, J shed 3 bases, and the junction held 4 bases outside the gene matches. CDR1 and CDR2 from the germline V gene are SGHTA and FQGNSA. Here the CDR3 DNA reads TGTGCCAGCGCTGAGCGGGGGGGCTACAATGAGCAGTTCTTC. It codes for CASAERGGYNEQFF.

This clonotype has more than one count but fewer than ten. The rearrangement uses TRBV6-2 or TRBV6-3 and TRBJ2-7, with TRBD1 identical over 9 bases. J gave up 5 bases and V 6 bases, and 8 bases lay outside the gene matches. CDR1 MNHEY and CDR2 SVGEGT come from the germline V gene. This CDR3 contains 14 residues. CDR3: CASSQIGQGNEQYF. The CDR3 DNA sequence: TGTGCCAGCAGCCAGATCGGACAGGGGAACGAGCAGTACTTC.

The chain recombines TRBV5-4 with TRBJ1-1; possibly TRBD1 for D (6 bases). With 5 bases removed from V and 2 bases from J, the gap between germline ends came to 13 bases. Germline lookup yields CDR1 SGHNT and CDR2 YYREEE (reference sequence). The CDR3 loop spans 14 amino acids. The CDR3 DNA sequence: TGTGCCAGCAGAGTACAGGGAGAAAACACTGAAGCTTTCTTT. It translates to CASRVQGENTEAFF.

The chain carries TRBV30 and TRBJ2-3; the match to TRBD2 covers 10 bases. The germline V gene encodes CDR1 GTSNPN and CDR2 SVGIG (reference sequence). The ends lost 2 bases at V and 4 bases at J; junction bases unmatched: 3. The CDR3 is made up of 14 amino acids. The CDR3: CAWSIAGGPDTQYF. CDR3 coding DNA: TGTGCCTGGAGTATAGCGGGGGGCCCAGATACGCAGTATTTT.